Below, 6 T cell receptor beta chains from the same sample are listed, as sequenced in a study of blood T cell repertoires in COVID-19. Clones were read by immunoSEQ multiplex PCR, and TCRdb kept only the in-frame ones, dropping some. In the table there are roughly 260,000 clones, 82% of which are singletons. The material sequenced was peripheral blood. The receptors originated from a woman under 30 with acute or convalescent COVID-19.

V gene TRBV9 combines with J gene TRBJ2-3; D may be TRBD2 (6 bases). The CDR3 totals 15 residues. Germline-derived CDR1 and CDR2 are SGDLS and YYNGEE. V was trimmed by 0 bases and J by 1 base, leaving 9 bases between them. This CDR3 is CASSVEGGGTDTQYF. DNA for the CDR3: TGTGCCAGCAGCGTAGAAGGCGGGGGCACAGATACGCAGTATTTT.

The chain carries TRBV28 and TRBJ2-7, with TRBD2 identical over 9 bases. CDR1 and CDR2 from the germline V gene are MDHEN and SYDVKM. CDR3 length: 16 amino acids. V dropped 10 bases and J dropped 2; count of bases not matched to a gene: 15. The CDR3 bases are TGTGCCACCAGGGTAGGGTTTGCGGGAGGGGCCTACGAGCAGTACTTC. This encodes CATRVGFAGGAYEQYF.

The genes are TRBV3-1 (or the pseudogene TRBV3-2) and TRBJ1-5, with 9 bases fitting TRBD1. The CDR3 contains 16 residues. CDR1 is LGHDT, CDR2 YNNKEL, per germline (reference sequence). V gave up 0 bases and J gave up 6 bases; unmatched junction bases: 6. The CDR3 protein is CASSQDRGTGRQPQHF. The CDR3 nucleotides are TGTGCCAGCAGCCAAGATCGGGGGACAGGGCGTCAGCCCCAGCATTTT.

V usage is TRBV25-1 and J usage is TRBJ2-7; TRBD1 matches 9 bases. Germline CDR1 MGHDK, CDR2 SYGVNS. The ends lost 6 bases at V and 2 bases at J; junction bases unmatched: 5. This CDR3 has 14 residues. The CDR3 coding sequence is TGTGCCAGCAGGGGGGGACAGGGTGCCTACGAGCAGTACTTC. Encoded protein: CASRGGQGAYEQYF.

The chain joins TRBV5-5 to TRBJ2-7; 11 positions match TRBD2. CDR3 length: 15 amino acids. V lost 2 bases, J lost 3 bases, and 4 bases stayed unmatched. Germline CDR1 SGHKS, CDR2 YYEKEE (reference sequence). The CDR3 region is CASSLSGTSGYEQYF. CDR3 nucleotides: TGTGCCAGCAGCTTAAGTGGGACTAGCGGCTACGAGCAGTACTTC.

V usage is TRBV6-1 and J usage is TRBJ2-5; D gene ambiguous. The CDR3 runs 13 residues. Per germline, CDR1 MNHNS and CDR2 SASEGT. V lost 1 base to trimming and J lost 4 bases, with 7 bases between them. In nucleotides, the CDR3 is TGTGCCAGCAGTGAAGGAGCCCGAGAGACCCAGTACTTC. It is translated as CASSEGARETQYF.